These 2 T cell receptor beta chains share one sample of origin, sequenced in a study of graft-versus-host responses after intestinal transplantation. Antigens of these TCRs are unknown. Sequencing used immunoSEQ multiplex PCR; TCRdb keeps in-frame clones, though not all of them. The data contain 50,000 to 80,000 clones, 85% to 95% of them singletons. Sequencing used unstimulated CD8+ T cells sorted from spleen or lymph node cells, obtained before transplant. The receptors were gathered from a human donor who was the organ donor for an intestinal transplant.

The chain recombines TRBV10-3 with TRBJ1-4; D gene uncertain. The ends were cut back, 4 bases at V and 3 bases at J, with 3 bases in the middle. This CDR3 region has 12 residues. Germline V gene data show CDR1 as ENHRY and CDR2 as SYGVKD. CDR3 sequence: CAISAANEKLFF. The CDR3 DNA sequence: TGTGCCATCAGTGCGGCTAATGAAAAACTGTTTTTT.

The V and J genes are TRBV7-9 and TRBJ2-1; D perhaps matches TRBD2 (6 bases). The CDR3 has 15 amino acids. With 5 bases removed from V and 0 bases from J, the gap between germline ends came to 11 bases. Germline assignment: CDR1 SEHNR and CDR2 FQNEAQ (reference sequence). DNA of the CDR3: TGTGCCAGCAGCCCTCTAGCGTTCTCCTACAATGAGCAGTTCTTC. This codes for CASSPLAFSYNEQFF.